This T cell receptor beta chain derives from a study of blood T cell repertoires in COVID-19. Across the whole study: Sites in the United States, Italy and Spain provided acute and convalescent COVID-19 samples.

Trimming took off 4 bases at V and 8 bases at J, with 27 bases between the two ends. This CDR3 comprises 18 residues. In germline, CDR1 is SGHTA, CDR2 FQGNSA. Clones were sequenced by immunoSEQ multiplex PCR, and TCRdb holds only the in-frame ones, with some missing. Counted here are nearly 15,000 clones, around 73% occurring once; the ten biggest clones make up roughly 15%. The receptor was derived from a human donor in a cohort sampled during active COVID-19. The sequenced material came from peripheral blood. The chain has TRBV7-2 and TRBJ2-1; D may be TRBD2 (5 bases). The CDR3 sequence: CASSSKMGSAGNRDEQFF. CDR3 DNA: TGTGCCAGCAGCTCGAAGATGGGTTCGGCCGGGAACCGGGATGAGCAGTTCTTC.